The source of this TCR beta chain is a study of beta chain features in type 1 diabetes. The CDR3 spans 14 residues. V lost 0 bases to trimming and J lost 6 bases, with 10 bases between them. Germline assignment: CDR1 SGDLS and CDR2 YYNGEE. Sequenced material consisted of expressed TCRB transcripts (all of the isolated RNA was reverse transcribed). Method: immunoSEQ multiplex PCR; TCRdb's copy keeps in-frame clones and lacks some. Of 310,000 or so clones listed, 7.5% to 9% are singletons. Specimen: central memory CD4+ T cells from blood. V usage is TRBV9 and J usage is TRBJ2-1, with D unresolved. The clonotype was recovered from a woman aged 18-35 years in good health. The CDR3 DNA follows: TGTGCCAGCAGCGTAGAGGTTAGGCCCAATGAGCAGTTCTTC. Protein: CASSVEVRPNEQFF.